This T cell receptor beta chain was identified in a study of blood T cells in healthy people across ages. Germline lookup yields CDR1 DFQATT and CDR2 SNEGSKA (reference sequence). The CDR3 has 12 amino acids. A second PCR, run for 7 to 11 cycles, used a sample-barcoded 5' primer plus a J-beta primer mix. MiXCR was run by TCRdb on the 5' RACE reads, yielding one entry per CDR3 protein. This repertoire shows around 1,700,000 distinct CDR3 sequences, under 30% found once; its top ten account for about 7.7%. The sequenced sample was blood. This TCR derives from a woman younger than 45 in good health. The chain is built from TRBV20-1 and TRBJ2-7; 10 bases are a match to TRBD1. The CDR3 protein is CSYRDRGYEQYF. The CDR3, as DNA: TGCAGCTACCGGGACAGGGGCTACGAGCAGTACTTC.